The 16 T cell receptor beta chains listed next were all sequenced from one sample in a study of cytomegalovirus exposure and HLA in healthy donors. Measured with immunoSEQ multiplex PCR; TCRdb has only the in-frame clones, and not every one. The table shows about 140,000 clones, with 85% to 90% occurring only once. Specimen: PBMCs. These receptors were obtained from a woman aged 18-29 years in good health and CMV-seropositive.

As to this clone: The same CDR3 is also encoded by other DNA sequences in this sample. The chain joins TRBV5-6 to TRBJ1-2; 9 nucleotides match TRBD1. Germline values: CDR1 SGHDT, CDR2 YYEEEE. J lost 2 bases, V lost 2 bases, and 1 base had no gene match. This CDR3 comprises 14 residues. The CDR3 DNA follows: TGTGCCAGCAGCTTTGGGACAGGGAACTATGGCTACACCTTC. It translates to CASSFGTGNYGYTF.

This clone has ten or more counts. The chain employs TRBV30 and TRBJ2-3; 10 nucleotides line up with TRBD2. The J segment lost 2 bases and the V segment lost 7 bases, leaving 3 bases of the junction unmatched. CDR1 and CDR2 (germline): GTSNPN, SVGIG (reference sequence). The CDR3 runs 13 residues. The CDR3 DNA is TGTGCCTTACTAGCGGGATTCACAGATACGCAGTATTTT. This encodes CALLAGFTDTQYF.

This clone has more than one count but fewer than ten. The chain links TRBV27 to TRBJ1-4; no reliable D call. The CDR3 totals 16 residues. Per the germline V gene, CDR1 is MNHEY and CDR2 is SMNVEV (reference sequence). V was cut by 6 bases and J by 10 bases, with 24 bases left in between. In DNA form, the CDR3 reads TGTGCCAGCAGCCCGAGGGTGTCAGGCCCCTCGGGAAAACTGTTTTTT. It translates to CASSPRVSGPSGKLFF. Combining the CDR3 with reference TRBV27 and TRBJ1-4 gives the whole variable domain EAQVTQNPRYLITVTGKKLTVTCSQNMNHEYMSWYRQDPGLGLRQIYYSMNVEVTDKGDVPEGYKVSRKEKRNFPLILESPSPNQTSLYFCASSPRVSGPSGKLFFGSGTQLSVL.

Only one count was recorded for this clone. The chain recombines TRBV10-3 with TRBJ2-7, with D perhaps matching TRBD2 (6 bases). CDR1 ENHRY and CDR2 SYGVKD come from the germline V gene. There are 13 residues in the CDR3. Trimming took 2 bases from V and 12 from J, leaving 17 bases between them. CDR3 sequence (DNA): TGTGCCATCAGTGAGGCTTATGCCCCCGGGAGGTACTTC. Amino acid sequence: CAISEAYAPGRYF.

The rearrangement joins TRBV5-1 to TRBJ2-2; the match to TRBD1 covers 7 bases. V lost 3 bases to trimming and J lost 2 bases; unmatched junction nucleotides: 4. This CDR3 contains 15 residues. Germline lookup yields CDR1 SGHRS and CDR2 YFSETQ. CDR3 bases: TGCGCCAGCAGCTCTGGACAGGTCAACACCGGGGAGCTGTTTTTT. Encoded protein: CASSSGQVNTGELFF. Using reference TRBV5-1 and TRBJ2-2 for the parts outside the CDR3, the full variable domain is KAGVTQTPRYLIKTRGQQVTLSCSPISGHRSVSWYQQTPGQGLQFLFEYFSETQRNKGNFPGRFSGRQFSNSRSEMNVSTLELGDSALYLCASSSGQVNTGELFFGEGSRLTVL.

This clone was seen a few times. This chain links TRBV6-1 with TRBJ2-3; D gene uncertain. CDR3 length: 12 amino acids. Germline loops: CDR1 MNHNS, CDR2 SASEGT. Trimming shortened V by 2 bases and J by 4 bases, and 4 bases separated the two germline ends. In DNA form, the CDR3 reads TGTGCCAGCAGTGAATATGCAGATACGCAGTATTTT. Residues: CASSEYADTQYF.

V and J are TRBV6-1 and TRBJ1-6, with D possibly TRBD1 on 5 matching bases. CDR1 and CDR2 (germline): MNHNS, SASEGT. Trimming took off 2 bases at V and 0 bases at J, with 11 bases between the two ends. There are 17 residues in the CDR3. For the CDR3, the DNA is TGTGCCAGCAGTGAAACCAGGGTCAGCTCCTATAATTCACCCCTCCACTTT. Amino acid sequence: CASSETRVSSYNSPLHF.

The gene calls are TRBV21-1 and TRBJ2-7; no DNA check was done on the table's D call, TRBD1. TRBV21-1 is noted as a pseudogene. The CDR3 contains 18 residues. The CDR3 sequence is CASSKGGWIRGSLGEQYF. CDR3 coding DNA: TGTGCCAGCAGCAAAGGGGGATGGATCAGGGGGTCCCTGGGCGAGCAGTACTTC.

The chain has TRBV6-5 and TRBJ1-2; 10 bases are shared with TRBD1. J gave up 4 bases and V 6 bases, and 5 bases lay outside the gene matches. The CDR3 contains 14 residues. In germline, CDR1 is MNHEY, CDR2 SVGAGI. The CDR3 DNA is TGTGCCAGCAGCCCGGGACAGGGGACCTATGGCTACACCTTC. This encodes CASSPGQGTYGYTF.

The chain uses TRBV28 and TRBJ1-2; 9 bases line up with TRBD1. With V trimmed by 9 bases and J by 6 bases, 11 bases remained unmatched. This CDR3 comprises 14 residues. Germline-derived CDR1 and CDR2 are MDHEN and SYDVKM. Here the CDR3 DNA reads TGTGCCAGTACTGAGGGACAGGGCGTACATGGCTACACCTTC. It translates to CASTEGQGVHGYTF.

The rearrangement links TRBV7-2 to TRBJ2-5, with unresolved D. Trimming stripped 1 base from V and 3 bases from J, with 6 bases between. Per germline, CDR1 SGHTA and CDR2 FQGNSA. The CDR3 spans 13 residues. CDR3 sequence (DNA): TGTGCCAGCAGCTTAGAGGCGGAAGAGACCCAGTACTTC. As protein: CASSLEAEETQYF.

J is TRBJ1-2 and V is TRBV10-3; D may be TRBD1 (5 bases). Germline V lookup: CDR1 ENHRY, CDR2 SYGVKD. This CDR3 has 13 amino acids. The ends were cut back, 0 bases at V and 8 bases at J, with 10 bases in the middle. CDR3 protein: CAISESGEAGYTF. CDR3 bases: TGTGCCATCAGTGAGTCAGGGGAGGCGGGCTACACCTTC.

As DNA, the CDR3 is TGTGCCAGCAGTCCGGGACAGCTTAGCAATCAGCCCCAGCATTTT. Protein: CASSPGQLSNQPQHF. This chain uses TRBV28 with TRBJ1-5, with 7 positions matching TRBD1. The CDR3 loop spans 15 amino acids. V dropped 5 bases and J dropped 0; count of bases not matched to a gene: 4. Germline V gene sequence: CDR1 MDHEN, CDR2 SYDVKM.

In its sample, this clone was seen a few times. The chain links TRBV2 to TRBJ1-5, with D possibly matching TRBD1 (6 bases). V gave up 6 bases and J gave up 7 bases, with 10 bases separating them. In germline, CDR1 is SNHLY, CDR2 FYNNEI. This CDR3 has 12 residues. This CDR3 reads CASRGDIQPQHF. CDR3 in DNA: TGTGCCAGCAGGGGGGACATCCAGCCCCAGCATTTT.

The chain joins TRBV28 to TRBJ2-3; D might be TRBD2 (6 bases). V was clipped by 4 bases and J by 3 bases, with 14 bases between them. The CDR3 contains 15 residues. Germline CDR1 is MDHEN and CDR2 is SYDVKM. DNA for the CDR3: TGTGCCAGCAGTTCCCCTAGCGCGGGGACAGATACGCAGTATTTT. Its protein product is CASSSPSAGTDTQYF.

This chain uses TRBV27 with TRBJ1-2; D not certain. The CDR3 length is 15 residues. V was cut by 0 bases and J by 2 bases, with 10 bases left in between. Germline loops: CDR1 MNHEY, CDR2 SMNVEV (reference sequence). CDR3 region: CASSLSGNFNYGYTF. The CDR3 DNA reads TGTGCCAGCAGTTTATCGGGCAATTTCAACTATGGCTACACCTTC.